This passage covers 6 T cell receptor beta chains from one sample sequenced in a study of blood T cell repertoires in COVID-19. This table comes from immunoSEQ multiplex PCR, and its TCRdb copy is limited to in-frame clones, with some not included. The sample carries around 280,000 clones, 75% to 90% recorded once. The sample comprised peripheral blood. These receptors all come from a woman aged 30 to 39 who had recovered from COVID-19.

This clone was detected only a few times. This chain connects TRBV7-9 to TRBJ1-6, with D possibly TRBD1 on 5 matching bases. The germline V and J ends were trimmed by 0 bases and 10 bases, with 22 bases remaining between them. The CDR3 runs 18 residues. In germline, CDR1 is SEHNR, CDR2 FQNEAQ (reference sequence). The CDR3 coding sequence is TGTGCCAGCAGCTTAGCGCTTAGTCAAGGACACACCATATCACCCCTCCACTTT. This translates into CASSLALSQGHTISPLHF.

The chain recombines TRBV11-2 with TRBJ1-4; D might be TRBD1 (5 bases). Trimming shortened V by 1 base and J by 6 bases, and 15 bases separated the two germline ends. The germline V gene has CDR1 SGHAT and CDR2 FQNNGV. The CDR3 totals 16 residues. CDR3 region: CASSLGGREEDEKLFF. CDR3 in DNA: TGTGCCAGCAGCTTAGGTGGCAGGGAAGAGGATGAAAAACTGTTTTTT.

The CDR3 region is CASSQGGGRSDQPQHF. The CDR3 DNA sequence: TGCGCCAGCAGCCAAGGCGGGGGCAGAAGCGATCAGCCCCAGCATTTT. This chain joins TRBV4-3 and TRBJ1-5, with a weak D call TRBD1 (6 bases). Germline assignment: CDR1 LGHNA and CDR2 YSLEER. V was pared by 1 base and J by 5 bases, with 15 bases between. This CDR3 spans 16 amino acids.

The chain joins TRBV27 to TRBJ2-3; D remains ambiguous. The CDR3 totals 12 residues. Germline values: CDR1 MNHEY, CDR2 SMNVEV (reference sequence). Trimming removed 3 bases at V and 5 bases at J, with 6 bases between. The CDR3, as DNA: TGTGCCAGCAGTTTTAACGGAGATACGCAGTATTTT. Translation gives CASSFNGDTQYF.

The chain uses TRBV19 and TRBJ1-1; TRBD1 agrees at 7 bases. Germline CDR1 is LNHDA and CDR2 is SQIVND (reference sequence). The CDR3 is made up of 15 amino acids. V was clipped by 7 bases and J by 3 bases; unmatched bases: 11. CDR3 coding DNA: TGTGCCAGTATCCGGGGACAGCTCGGGGACACTGAAGCTTTCTTT. This codes for CASIRGQLGDTEAFF. The whole variable domain, filled in from reference TRBV19 and TRBJ1-1, reads DGGITQSPKYLFRKEGQNVTLSCEQNLNHDAMYWYRQDPGQGLRLIYYSQIVNDFQKGDIAEGYSVSREKKESFPLTVTSAQKNPTAFYLCASIRGQLGDTEAFFGQGTRLTVV.

The chain employs TRBV5-4 and TRBJ2-7; 10 nucleotides align to TRBD2. Trimming took 0 bases from V and 1 from J; bases not matched to a gene: 4. The germline V gene has CDR1 SGHNT and CDR2 YYREEE (reference sequence). The CDR3 extends over 16 amino acids. CDR3 in amino acids: CASSLVLAGASYEQYF. CDR3 nucleotide sequence: TGTGCCAGCAGCTTGGTTCTAGCGGGAGCTTCCTACGAGCAGTACTTC.